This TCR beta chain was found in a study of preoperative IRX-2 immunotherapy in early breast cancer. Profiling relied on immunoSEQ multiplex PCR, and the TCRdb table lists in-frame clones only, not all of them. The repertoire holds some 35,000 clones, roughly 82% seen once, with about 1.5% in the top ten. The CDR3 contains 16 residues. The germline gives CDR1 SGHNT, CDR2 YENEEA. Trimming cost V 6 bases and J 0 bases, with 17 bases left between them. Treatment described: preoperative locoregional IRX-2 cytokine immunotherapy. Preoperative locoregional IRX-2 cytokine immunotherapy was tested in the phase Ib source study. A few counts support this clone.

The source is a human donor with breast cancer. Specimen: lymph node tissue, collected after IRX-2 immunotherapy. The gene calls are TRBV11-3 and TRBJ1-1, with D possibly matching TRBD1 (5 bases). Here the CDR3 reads CASSPPTAGMNTEAFF. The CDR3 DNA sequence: TGTGCCAGCAGTCCGCCAACGGCAGGGATGAACACTGAAGCTTTCTTT.